These 23 T cell receptor beta chains were sequenced from one sample in a study of blood T cell repertoires in COVID-19. Using immunoSEQ multiplex PCR, the repertoire was profiled, and TCRdb retains in-frame clones only, with some absent. The sample carries tens of thousands of clones, approximately 88% recorded once. The sequenced sample was peripheral blood. The source of these receptors is a human donor in a cohort sampled during active COVID-19.

This clone occurred a few times. The chain links TRBV2 to TRBJ1-2, with D hard to call. The V gene's germline CDR1 is SNHLY and CDR2 FYNNEI. V was clipped by 7 bases and J by 4 bases, with 13 bases between them. The length of the CDR3 is 13 residues. CDR3 protein: CASTRTQSYGYTF. The DNA for the CDR3 is TGTGCCAGCACCAGAACCCAGTCCTATGGCTACACCTTC.

This chain links TRBV27 with TRBJ2-7; maybe TRBD2 (5 bases). V lost 5 bases and J 3 bases, leaving 14 bases between the germline ends. CDR3 size: 14 residues. The V gene's germline CDR1 is MNHEY and CDR2 SMNVEV (reference sequence). The CDR3, as DNA: TGTGCCAGCAGTCCGAGGGAGACACGCTACGAGCAGTACTTC. Its translation: CASSPRETRYEQYF.

The chain links TRBV7-2 to TRBJ1-5; 10 bases agree with TRBD1. V shed 4 bases and J 6 bases; nucleotides not matched to a gene: 3. Looked up from germline, CDR1 is SGHTA and CDR2 is FQGNSA. CDR3 length: 14 residues. The chain's CDR3 is CASSSTGGSQPQHF. In DNA, the CDR3 is TGTGCCAGCAGCTCGACAGGGGGCAGTCAGCCCCAGCATTTT.

This sequence joins TRBV10-3 and TRBJ2-5, with D maybe TRBD2 (5 bases). Germline-derived CDR1 and CDR2 are ENHRY and SYGVKD. V lost 11 bases and J 5 bases, leaving 18 bases between the germline ends. The length of the CDR3 is 13 residues. The CDR3, as DNA: TGTGCCGCAGGAGAGCGGAGTGGGGAGACCCAGTACTTC. This sequence encodes CAAGERSGETQYF.

CDR3 DNA: TGTGCCATCAGTGAAGGGGTAAGGTCCGAGACCCAGTACTTC. It specifies CAISEGVRSETQYF. The V call is TRBV10-3, the J call TRBJ2-5; weak D call: TRBD1 (5 bases). Between the trimmed V and J ends, which lost 3 bases and 5 bases, there was a span of 13 bases. This CDR3 is 14 amino acids long. Germline values: CDR1 ENHRY, CDR2 SYGVKD.

This clone was picked up one time. The rearrangement joins TRBV6-6 to TRBJ2-7, with D unclear. Germline lookup yields CDR1 MNHNY and CDR2 SVGAGI (reference sequence). Trimming stripped 5 bases from V and 0 bases from J, with 11 bases between. CDR3 length equals 14 residues. CDR3 protein: CASSHPSDSYEQYF. The DNA of the CDR3 is TGTGCCAGCAGTCATCCGAGCGACTCCTACGAGCAGTACTTC.

The chain is built from TRBV6-5 and TRBJ1-4, with D uncertain. CDR3 length equals 13 residues. Germline V gives CDR1 MNHEY, CDR2 SVGAGI. V lost 7 bases to trimming and J lost 8 bases, with 14 bases between them. The CDR3 sequence: CASNFGPWEKLFF. CDR3 DNA sequence: TGTGCCAGCAATTTTGGGCCCTGGGAAAAACTGTTTTTT.

The table lists this clone with a count of one. This sequence joins TRBV5-1 and TRBJ2-3; D uncertain. CDR1 and CDR2 from the germline V gene are SGHRS and YFSETQ. The germline V and J ends were trimmed by 4 bases and 4 bases, with 19 bases remaining between them. The CDR3 sequence is 16 residues long. As DNA, the CDR3 is TGCGCCAGCAGCCTACCCGGATCAAGTGCGGCAGATACGCAGTATTTT. This gives the protein CASSLPGSSAADTQYF.

The chain links TRBV29-1 to TRBJ2-1, with D perhaps TRBD1 (6 bases). Germline values: CDR1 SQVTM, CDR2 ANQGSEA. The CDR3 covers 13 residues. Trimming cost V 7 bases and J 0 bases, with 10 bases left between them. CDR3 in DNA: TGCAGCGCCCAGGGGAGCTCCTACAATGAGCAGTTCTTC. This translates into CSAQGSSYNEQFF.

The V call is TRBV5-5, the J call TRBJ2-7, with TRBD2 as a possible D gene (5 bases). The CDR3 is 17 amino acids. Germline V gene sequence: CDR1 SGHKS, CDR2 YYEKEE (reference sequence). V was trimmed by 4 bases and J by 5 bases, leaving 25 bases between them. The CDR3 region has the DNA TGTGCCAGCAGCCCATCCCCTTGGACCGTCGAGGGCGACGAGCAGTACTTC. Its translation is CASSPSPWTVEGDEQYF.

The CDR3 region has the DNA TGTGCCAGCAGCGCCCAGGGGGCCCTGGCTGGGGCCAACGTCCTGACTTTC. This translates into CASSAQGALAGANVLTF. The chain links TRBV7-9 to TRBJ2-6; 8 bases fit TRBD1. Losses at the gene ends were 5 bases for V and 2 bases for J; bases not matched to a gene: 8. CDR3 length: 17 amino acids. Germline CDR1 SEHNR, CDR2 FQNEAQ (reference sequence).

V is TRBV5-4 and J is TRBJ1-4, with TRBD1 matching 7 bases. CDR1 and CDR2 from the germline V gene are SGHNT and YYREEE (reference sequence). V shed 5 bases, J shed 2 bases, and the junction held 6 bases outside the gene matches. The CDR3 loop spans 15 amino acids. The CDR3 DNA reads TGTGCCAGCAGGCCCCGGGACAGTACTAATGAAAAACTGTTTTTT. It encodes CASRPRDSTNEKLFF.

V and J are TRBV23-1 and TRBJ2-7; 13 positions match TRBD2. TRBV23-1 is labeled an ORF, and its function is uncertain. This CDR3 region has 16 residues. The junction had 8 bases not matched to a gene; V was cut back by 7 bases and J by 2 bases. The CDR3 DNA reads TGCGCCAGCATCAGACTAGCGGGAGGCCTTCCCTACGAGCAGTACTTC. Translating gives CASIRLAGGLPYEQYF.

CDR3 protein: CASSAGQALNQPQHF. CDR3 DNA sequence: TGTGCCAGTAGTGCGGGACAGGCGCTCAATCAGCCCCAGCATTTT. The genes are TRBV19 and TRBJ1-5; 8 bases fit TRBD1. The CDR3 spans 15 residues. The germline V gene has CDR1 LNHDA and CDR2 SQIVND (reference sequence). V gave up 5 bases and J gave up 3 bases; unmatched junction bases: 6.

This clone was observed a single time. The chain is built from TRBV6-1 and TRBJ2-1; weak D call: TRBD2 (6 bases). The V and J ends lost 3 bases and 5 bases respectively, with 11 bases between them. Germline V gene sequence: CDR1 MNHNS, CDR2 SASEGT. The CDR3 length is 14 residues. CDR3 protein: CASSDGAGNNEQFF. The CDR3, as DNA: TGTGCCAGCAGTGACGGGGCGGGGAACAATGAGCAGTTCTTC.

V is TRBV5-8 and J is TRBJ2-1; unclear D gene. The CDR3 extends over 14 amino acids. V lost 0 bases to trimming and J lost 3 bases, with 7 bases between them. CDR1 and CDR2 from the germline V gene are SGHTS and YDEGEE. The CDR3, as DNA: TGTGCCAGCAGCTTGGATGGAGTCTACAATGAGCAGTTCTTC. Protein product: CASSLDGVYNEQFF.

The V call is TRBV5-5, the J call TRBJ2-5, with D perhaps TRBD2 (5 bases). Trimming cost V 2 bases and J 1 base, with 18 bases left between them. This CDR3 has 17 residues. Germline CDR1 is SGHKS and CDR2 is YYEKEE (reference sequence). This chain's CDR3 is CASSFLATAGSQETQYF. Here the CDR3 DNA reads TGTGCCAGCAGCTTTCTAGCTACGGCAGGATCCCAAGAGACCCAGTACTTC.

The V call is TRBV5-1, the J call TRBJ2-5; 7 bases are a match to TRBD1. This CDR3 spans 15 amino acids. J was trimmed by 5 bases and V by 3 bases; bases with no gene match: 10. Germline lookup yields CDR1 SGHRS and CDR2 YFSETQ. DNA of the CDR3: TGCGCCAGCAGCTCCTCACCGACAGGGTGGGAGACCCAGTACTTC. It codes for CASSSSPTGWETQYF.

The count of this clone is one. The chain couples TRBV6-2 or TRBV6-3 to TRBJ2-7; D possibly corresponds to TRBD2 (7 bases). Germline V gives CDR1 MNHEY, CDR2 SVGEGT. The CDR3 has 14 residues. Trimming took 2 bases from V and 2 from J, leaving 10 bases between them. The chain's CDR3 is CASSYRGAPYEQYF. The CDR3 nucleotides read TGTGCCAGCAGTTACCGGGGGGCCCCCTACGAGCAGTACTTC.

The rearrangement joins TRBV7-9 to TRBJ1-4; TRBD1 matches at 8 bases. From germline, CDR1 is SEHNR and CDR2 FQNEAQ (reference sequence). The CDR3 contains 14 residues. After removal of 3 bases from V and 3 bases from J, the junction contained 0 bases not matched to a gene. CDR3 DNA sequence: TGTGCCAGCAGCTTGACAGGGGCTAATGAAAAACTGTTTTTT. This sequence encodes CASSLTGANEKLFF. Looking up the rest from reference TRBV7-9 and TRBJ1-4 gives the full variable domain: DTGVSQNPRHKITKRGQNVTFRCDPISEHNRLYWYRQTLGQGPEFLTYFQNEAQLEKSRLLSDRFSAERPKGSFSTLEIQRTEQGDSAMYLCASSLTGANEKLFFGSGTQLSVL.

This clone turned up a few times. The chain combines TRBV27 with TRBJ1-1, with 7 positions matching TRBD1. Germline values: CDR1 MNHEY, CDR2 SMNVEV (reference sequence). The CDR3 is made up of 16 amino acids. Unmatched junction bases numbered 7, after V lost 3 bases and J lost 0 bases. The CDR3 nucleotides read TGTGCCAGCAGTTTTTCGGGACAGTTCATGAACACTGAAGCTTTCTTT. Amino acid sequence: CASSFSGQFMNTEAFF.

The V gene is TRBV6-6, the J gene TRBJ1-2; no definite D call. V shed 5 bases and J shed 0 bases, with 4 bases lying between them. The CDR3 is made up of 12 amino acids. CDR1 is MNHNY, CDR2 SVGAGI, per germline (reference sequence). The CDR3 loop is CASSTTNYGYTF. As DNA, the CDR3 is TGTGCCAGCAGTACAACTAACTATGGCTACACCTTC.

In DNA, the CDR3 is TGTGCCAGCTCAGAAACAGTGCTAACTAATGAAAAACTGTTTTTT. Protein product: CASSETVLTNEKLFF. The chain joins TRBV18 to TRBJ1-4; no clear D gene. Germline CDR1 KGHSH, CDR2 LQKENI. V was shortened by 5 bases and J by 1 base, with 11 bases between the two germline ends. The CDR3 covers 15 residues.